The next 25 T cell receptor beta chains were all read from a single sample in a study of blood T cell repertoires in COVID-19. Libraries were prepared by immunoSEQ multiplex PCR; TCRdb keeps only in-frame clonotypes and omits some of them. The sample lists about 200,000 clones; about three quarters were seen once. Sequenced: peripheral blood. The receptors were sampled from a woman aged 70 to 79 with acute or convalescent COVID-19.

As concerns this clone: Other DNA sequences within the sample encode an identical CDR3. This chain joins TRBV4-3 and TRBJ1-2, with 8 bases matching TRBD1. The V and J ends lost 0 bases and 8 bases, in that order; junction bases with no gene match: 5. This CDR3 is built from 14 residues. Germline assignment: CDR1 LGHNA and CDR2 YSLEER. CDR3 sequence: CASSQDRTGYGYTF. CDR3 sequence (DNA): TGCGCCAGCAGCCAAGATCGGACAGGGTACGGCTACACCTTC.

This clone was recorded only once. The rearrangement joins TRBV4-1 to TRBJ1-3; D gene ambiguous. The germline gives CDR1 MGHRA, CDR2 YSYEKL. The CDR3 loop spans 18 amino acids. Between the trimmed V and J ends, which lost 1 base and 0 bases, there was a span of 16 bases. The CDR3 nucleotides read TGCGCCAGCAGCCAAGTGGGTAGCACTCTGCCCTCTGGAAACACCATATATTTT. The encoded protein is CASSQVGSTLPSGNTIYF.

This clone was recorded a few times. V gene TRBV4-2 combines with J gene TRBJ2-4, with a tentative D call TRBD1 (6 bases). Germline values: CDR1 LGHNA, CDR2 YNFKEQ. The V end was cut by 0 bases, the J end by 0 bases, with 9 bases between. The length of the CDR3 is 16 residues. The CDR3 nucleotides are TGTGCCAGCAGCCAAGAGGACAGACTAGCCAAAAACATTCAGTACTTC. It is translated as CASSQEDRLAKNIQYF.

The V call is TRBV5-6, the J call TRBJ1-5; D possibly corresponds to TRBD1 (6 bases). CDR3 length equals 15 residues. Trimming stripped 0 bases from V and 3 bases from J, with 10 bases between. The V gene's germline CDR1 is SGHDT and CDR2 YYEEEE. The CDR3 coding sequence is TGTGCCAGCAGCTTGGCCGGGACATTCAATCAGCCCCAGCATTTT. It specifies CASSLAGTFNQPQHF.

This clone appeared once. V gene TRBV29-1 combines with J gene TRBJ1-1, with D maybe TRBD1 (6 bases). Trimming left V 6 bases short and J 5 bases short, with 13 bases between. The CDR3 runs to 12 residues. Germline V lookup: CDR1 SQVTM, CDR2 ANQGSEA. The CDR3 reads CSVGGGRTEAFF. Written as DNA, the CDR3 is TGCAGCGTGGGAGGGGGTCGGACTGAAGCTTTCTTT. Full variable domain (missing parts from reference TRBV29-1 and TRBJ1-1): SAVISQKPSRDICQRGTSLTIQCQVDSQVTMMFWYRQQPGQSLTLIATANQGSEATYESGFVIDKFPISRPNLTFSTLTVSNMSPEDSSIYLCSVGGGRTEAFFGQGTRLTVV.

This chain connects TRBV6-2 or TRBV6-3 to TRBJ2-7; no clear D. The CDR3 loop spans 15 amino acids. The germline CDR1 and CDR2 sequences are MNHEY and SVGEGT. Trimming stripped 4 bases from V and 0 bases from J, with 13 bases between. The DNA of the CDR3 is TGTGCCAGCAGTTCCCCGTATGGCGGCTCCTACGAGCAGTACTTC. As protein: CASSSPYGGSYEQYF.

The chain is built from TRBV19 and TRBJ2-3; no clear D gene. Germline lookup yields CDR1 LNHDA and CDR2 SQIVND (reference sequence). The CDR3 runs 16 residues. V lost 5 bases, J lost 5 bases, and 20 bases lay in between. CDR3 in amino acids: CASSHYRAPVQDTQYF. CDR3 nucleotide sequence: TGTGCCAGTAGTCACTATCGAGCCCCGGTTCAAGATACGCAGTATTTT.

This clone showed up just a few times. The DNA for the CDR3 is TGTGCCAGCAGCTCGAGATCCCCTGCAAATTCACCCCTCCACTTT. It codes for CASSSRSPANSPLHF. The rearrangement uses TRBV7-2 and TRBJ1-6; D remains ambiguous. V lost 4 bases and J 7 bases, leaving 14 bases between the germline ends. There are 15 residues in the CDR3. From germline, CDR1 is SGHTA and CDR2 FQGNSA.

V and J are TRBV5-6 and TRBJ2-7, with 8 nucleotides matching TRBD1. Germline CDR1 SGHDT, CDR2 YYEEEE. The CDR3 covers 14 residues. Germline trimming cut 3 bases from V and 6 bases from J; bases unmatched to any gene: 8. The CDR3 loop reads CASSWRTGQGEQYF. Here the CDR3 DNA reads TGTGCCAGCAGCTGGCGGACAGGGCAGGGCGAGCAGTACTTC. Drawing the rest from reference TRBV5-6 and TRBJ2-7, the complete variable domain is DAGVTQSPTHLIKTRGQQVTLRCSPKSGHDTVSWYQQALGQGPQFIFQYYEEEERQRGNFPDRFSGHQFPNYSSELNVNALLLGDSALYLCASSWRTGQGEQYFGPGTRLTVT.

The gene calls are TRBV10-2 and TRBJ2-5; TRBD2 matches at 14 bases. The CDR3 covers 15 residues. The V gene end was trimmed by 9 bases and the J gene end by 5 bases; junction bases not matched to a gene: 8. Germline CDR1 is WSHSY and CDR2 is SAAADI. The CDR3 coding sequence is TGCGCCAGGCCGACTAGCGGGGGGGCGCGGGAGACCCAGTACTTC. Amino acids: CARPTSGGARETQYF.

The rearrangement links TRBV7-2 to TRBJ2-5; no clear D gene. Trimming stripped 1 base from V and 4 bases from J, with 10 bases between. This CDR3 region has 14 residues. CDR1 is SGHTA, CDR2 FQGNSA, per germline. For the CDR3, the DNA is TGTGCCAGCAGCTTAGTGCTGAAGAGAGAGACCCAGTACTTC. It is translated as CASSLVLKRETQYF.

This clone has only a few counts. CDR3 sequence (DNA): TGTGCCATCAGTGACCGGGAGAGAGAGACCCAGTACTTC. Protein: CAISDRERETQYF. This rearrangement joins TRBV10-3 to TRBJ2-5, with D maybe TRBD2 (6 bases). The CDR3 has 13 amino acids. CDR1 is ENHRY, CDR2 SYGVKD, per germline. Trimming took 3 bases from V and 4 from J, leaving 9 bases between them.

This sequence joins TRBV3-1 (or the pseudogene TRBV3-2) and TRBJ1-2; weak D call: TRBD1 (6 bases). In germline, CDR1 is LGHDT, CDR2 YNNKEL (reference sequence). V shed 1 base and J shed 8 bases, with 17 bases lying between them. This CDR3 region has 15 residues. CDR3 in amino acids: CASSQGFAGGAGYTF. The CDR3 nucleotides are TGTGCCAGCAGCCAAGGATTTGCGGGGGGCGCGGGCTACACCTTC.

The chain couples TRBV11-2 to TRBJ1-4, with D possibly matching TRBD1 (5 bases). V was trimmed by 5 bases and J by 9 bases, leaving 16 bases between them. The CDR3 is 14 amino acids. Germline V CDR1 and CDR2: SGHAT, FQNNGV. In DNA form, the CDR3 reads TGTGCCAGCAGCCAACGGGACTCTTCGCAAAAACTGTTTTTT. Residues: CASSQRDSSQKLFF.

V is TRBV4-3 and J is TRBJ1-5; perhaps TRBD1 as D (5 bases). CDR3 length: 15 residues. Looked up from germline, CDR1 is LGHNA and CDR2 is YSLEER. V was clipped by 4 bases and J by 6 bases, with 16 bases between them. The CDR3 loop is CASSPGSGVGQPQHF. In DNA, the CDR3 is TGCGCCAGCAGCCCCGGTTCGGGGGTGGGTCAGCCCCAGCATTTT.

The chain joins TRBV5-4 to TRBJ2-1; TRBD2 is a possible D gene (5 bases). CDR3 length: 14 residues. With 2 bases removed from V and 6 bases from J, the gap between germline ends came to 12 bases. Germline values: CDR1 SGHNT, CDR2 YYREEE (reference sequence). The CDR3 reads CASSLRSAGNEQFF. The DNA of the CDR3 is TGTGCCAGCAGCTTACGCAGTGCGGGCAATGAGCAGTTCTTC. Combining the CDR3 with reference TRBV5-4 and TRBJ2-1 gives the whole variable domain ETGVTQSPTHLIKTRGQQVTLRCSSQSGHNTVSWYQQALGQGPQFIFQYYREEENGRGNFPPRFSGLQFPNYSSELNVNALELDDSALYLCASSLRSAGNEQFFGPGTRLTVL.

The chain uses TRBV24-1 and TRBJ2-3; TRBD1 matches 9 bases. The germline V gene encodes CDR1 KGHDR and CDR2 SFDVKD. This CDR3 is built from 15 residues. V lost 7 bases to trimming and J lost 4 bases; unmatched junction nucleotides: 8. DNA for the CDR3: TGTGCCACCAGATCGGGACAGGGTTATGCAGATACGCAGTATTTT. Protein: CATRSGQGYADTQYF.

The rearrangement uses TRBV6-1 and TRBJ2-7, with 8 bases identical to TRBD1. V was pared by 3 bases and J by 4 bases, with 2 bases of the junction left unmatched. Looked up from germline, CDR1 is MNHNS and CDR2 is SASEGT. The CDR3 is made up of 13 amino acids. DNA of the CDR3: TGTGCCAGCAGTGAGCACAGGGGGTACGAGCAGTACGTC. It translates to CASSEHRGYEQYV.

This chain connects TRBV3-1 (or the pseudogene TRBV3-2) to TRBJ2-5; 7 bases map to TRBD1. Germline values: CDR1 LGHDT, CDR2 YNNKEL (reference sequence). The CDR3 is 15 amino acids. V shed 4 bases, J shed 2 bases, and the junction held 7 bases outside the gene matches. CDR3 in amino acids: CASSLGTAMQETQYF. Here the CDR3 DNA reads TGTGCCAGCAGCCTAGGGACAGCAATGCAAGAGACCCAGTACTTC.

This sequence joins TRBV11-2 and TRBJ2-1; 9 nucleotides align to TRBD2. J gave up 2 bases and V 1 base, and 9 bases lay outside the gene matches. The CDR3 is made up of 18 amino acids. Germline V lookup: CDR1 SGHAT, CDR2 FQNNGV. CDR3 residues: CASSLVGLAGGPYNEQFF. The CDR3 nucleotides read TGTGCCAGCAGCTTAGTTGGGTTGGCGGGGGGGCCCTACAATGAGCAGTTCTTC.

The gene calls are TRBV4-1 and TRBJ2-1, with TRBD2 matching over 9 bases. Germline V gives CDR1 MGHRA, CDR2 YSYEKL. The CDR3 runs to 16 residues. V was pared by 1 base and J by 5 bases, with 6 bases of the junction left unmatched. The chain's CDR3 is CASSQGVRGGDNEQFF. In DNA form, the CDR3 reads TGCGCCAGCAGCCAAGGGGTGCGGGGGGGTGACAATGAGCAGTTCTTC.

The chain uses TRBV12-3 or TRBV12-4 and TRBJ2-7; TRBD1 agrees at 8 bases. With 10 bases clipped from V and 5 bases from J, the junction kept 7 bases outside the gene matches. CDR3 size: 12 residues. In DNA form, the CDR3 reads TGTGCCACAGAGGACAGGGCGGACGAGCAGTACGTC. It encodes CATEDRADEQYV.

The CDR3 here is CASNVQVPTDTQYF. CDR3 DNA sequence: TGTGCCAGCAATGTACAGGTTCCCACAGATACGCAGTATTTT. The J gene is TRBJ2-3, the V gene TRBV6-5, with a possible D match to TRBD1 (5 bases). Germline CDR1 reads MNHEY; CDR2 reads SVGAGI. CDR3 size: 14 residues. V was trimmed by 7 bases and J by 2 bases, leaving 13 bases between them.

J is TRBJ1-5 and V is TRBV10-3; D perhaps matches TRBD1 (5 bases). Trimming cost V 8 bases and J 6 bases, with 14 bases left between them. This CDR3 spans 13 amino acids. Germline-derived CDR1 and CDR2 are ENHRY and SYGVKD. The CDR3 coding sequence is TGTGCCATCGGACAAAGGGAGGGTCAGCCCCAGCATTTT. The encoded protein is CAIGQREGQPQHF.

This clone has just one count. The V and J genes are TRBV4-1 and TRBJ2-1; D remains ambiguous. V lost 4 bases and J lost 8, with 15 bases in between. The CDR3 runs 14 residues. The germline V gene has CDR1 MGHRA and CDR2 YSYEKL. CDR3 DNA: TGCGCCAGCAGCCTCCTCCGAATAGCCGATGAGCAGTTCTTC. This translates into CASSLLRIADEQFF.